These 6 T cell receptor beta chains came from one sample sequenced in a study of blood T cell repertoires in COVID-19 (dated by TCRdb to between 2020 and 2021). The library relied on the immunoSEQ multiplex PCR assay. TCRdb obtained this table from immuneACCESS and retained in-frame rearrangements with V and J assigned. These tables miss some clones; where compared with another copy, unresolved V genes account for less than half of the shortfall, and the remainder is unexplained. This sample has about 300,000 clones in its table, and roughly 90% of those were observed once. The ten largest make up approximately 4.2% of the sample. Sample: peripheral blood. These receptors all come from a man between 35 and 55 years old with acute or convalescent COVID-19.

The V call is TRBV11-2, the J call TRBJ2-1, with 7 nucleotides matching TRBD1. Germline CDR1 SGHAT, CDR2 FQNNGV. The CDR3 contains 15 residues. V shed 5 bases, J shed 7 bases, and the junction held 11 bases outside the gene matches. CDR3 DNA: TGTGCCAGCAGCACCACCGACAGGGTAGGAAATGAGCAGTTCTTC. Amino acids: CASSTTDRVGNEQFF.

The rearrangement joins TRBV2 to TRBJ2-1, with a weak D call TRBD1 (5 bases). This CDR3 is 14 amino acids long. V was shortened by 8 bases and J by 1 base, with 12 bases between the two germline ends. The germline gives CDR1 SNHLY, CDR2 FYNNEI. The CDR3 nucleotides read TGTGCCAGCTTCCCAGGGTTTTCCTACAATGAGCAGTTCTTC. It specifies CASFPGFSYNEQFF. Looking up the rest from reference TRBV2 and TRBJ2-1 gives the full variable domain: EPEVTQTPSHQVTQMGQEVILRCVPISNHLYFYWYRQILGQKVEFLVSFYNNEISEKSEIFDDQFSVERPDGSNFTLKIRSTKLEDSAMYFCASFPGFSYNEQFFGPGTRLTVL.

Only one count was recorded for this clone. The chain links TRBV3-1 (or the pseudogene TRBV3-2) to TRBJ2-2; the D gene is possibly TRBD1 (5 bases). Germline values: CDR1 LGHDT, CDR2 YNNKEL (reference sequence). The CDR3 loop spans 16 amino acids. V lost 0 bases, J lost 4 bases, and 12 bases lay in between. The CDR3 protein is CASSQDGRVATGELFF. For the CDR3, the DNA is TGTGCCAGCAGCCAAGATGGCAGGGTCGCCACCGGGGAGCTGTTTTTT.

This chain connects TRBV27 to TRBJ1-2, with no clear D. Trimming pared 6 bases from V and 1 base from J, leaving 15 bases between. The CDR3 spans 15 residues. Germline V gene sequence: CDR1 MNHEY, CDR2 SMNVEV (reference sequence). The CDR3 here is CASRKRGAVNYGYTF. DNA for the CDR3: TGTGCCAGCAGGAAACGGGGAGCGGTTAACTATGGCTACACCTTC.

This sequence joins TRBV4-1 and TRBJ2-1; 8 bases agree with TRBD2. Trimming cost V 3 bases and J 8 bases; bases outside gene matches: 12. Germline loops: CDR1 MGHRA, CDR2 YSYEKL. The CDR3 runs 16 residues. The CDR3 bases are TGCGCCAGCAGCCAGCCCAGGGCGGGGGGCAGGTATGAGCAGTTCTTC. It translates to CASSQPRAGGRYEQFF.

The CDR3 region has the DNA TGTGCCAGCGGTGACAGGGTAGACGGCACCATATATTTT. This gives the protein CASGDRVDGTIYF. This chain connects TRBV7-2 to TRBJ1-3; 7 bases line up with TRBD1. The V segment lost 8 bases and the J segment 9 bases; nucleotides outside the gene matches: 10. Germline assignment: CDR1 SGHTA and CDR2 FQGNSA. This CDR3 contains 13 residues.